These 21 T cell receptor beta chains were all obtained from the same sample, sequenced in a study of long-term antiretroviral therapy in people with HIV. Version v3.0 of the immunoSEQ assay was performed at survey level. Produced via immunoSEQ multiplex PCR; TCRdb's table is partial and in-frame only. The sample shows 30,000 to 40,000 clones, approximately 85% of them seen only once. The material was unsorted PBMCs, obtained 2.2 years after starting antiretroviral therapy. The receptors shown here come from a man younger than 35 with HIV.

The chain is built from TRBV27 and TRBJ1-2, with TRBD1 identical over 12 bases. The V segment lost 0 bases and the J segment 8 bases; nucleotides outside the gene matches: 7. There are 16 residues in the CDR3. Looked up from germline, CDR1 is MNHEY and CDR2 is SMNVEV (reference sequence). CDR3 in amino acids: CASSLSPGQGAYGYTF. In nucleotides, the CDR3 is TGTGCCAGCAGTTTATCTCCGGGACAGGGGGCCTACGGCTACACCTTC.

The J gene is TRBJ1-4, the V gene TRBV9, with D tentatively TRBD1 (5 bases). Germline V gives CDR1 SGDLS, CDR2 YYNGEE. Trimming pared 0 bases from V and 7 bases from J, leaving 13 bases between. The CDR3 extends over 15 amino acids. CDR3 region: CASSVAGGRGEKLFF. The CDR3 bases are TGTGCCAGCAGCGTAGCCGGGGGACGGGGTGAAAAACTGTTTTTT.

V usage is TRBV15 and J usage is TRBJ1-2, with 7 bases matching TRBD1. The CDR3 contains 15 residues. From germline, CDR1 is LNHNV and CDR2 YYDKDF (reference sequence). Trimming cost V 5 bases and J 2 bases; bases outside gene matches: 8. The CDR3 spells CATSWGTDLNYGYTF. In nucleotides, the CDR3 is TGTGCCACCAGCTGGGGGACAGACTTAAACTATGGCTACACCTTC.

This chain links TRBV11-2 with TRBJ2-2, with D unclear. Germline loops: CDR1 SGHAT, CDR2 FQNNGV. This CDR3 spans 14 amino acids. The germline V and J ends were trimmed by 5 bases and 7 bases, with 14 bases remaining between them. The CDR3 sequence: CASSPHLRDGELFF. Here the CDR3 DNA reads TGTGCCAGCAGCCCCCATCTCAGAGACGGGGAGCTGTTTTTT.

V and J are TRBV9 and TRBJ1-1; D might be TRBD1 (6 bases). Germline assignment: CDR1 SGDLS and CDR2 YYNGEE. V lost 4 bases, J lost 1 base, and 17 bases lay in between. CDR3 size: 16 residues. The CDR3 spells CASSPQGFLPNTEAFF. The CDR3 DNA reads TGTGCCAGCAGCCCCCAGGGGTTCTTGCCGAACACTGAAGCTTTCTTT.

This chain links TRBV30 with TRBJ1-2; 8 bases match TRBD1. CDR1 and CDR2 (germline): GTSNPN, SVGIG (reference sequence). CDR3 length: 14 residues. The junction had 4 bases not matched to a gene; V was cut back by 4 bases and J by 0 bases. CDR3 DNA sequence: TGTGCCTGGACCTTACAGGGGGCTAACTATGGCTACACCTTC. This codes for CAWTLQGANYGYTF.

This chain uses TRBV5-1 with TRBJ1-3; the D is unclear. Looked up from germline, CDR1 is SGHRS and CDR2 is YFSETQ. The V end was cut by 5 bases, the J end by 2 bases, with 14 bases between. CDR3 length: 15 amino acids. The CDR3 DNA reads TGCGCCAGCAGACTCGACTGGACGGCTGGAAACACCATATATTTT. Translation gives CASRLDWTAGNTIYF. Full variable domain (remainder filled in from reference TRBV5-1 and TRBJ1-3): KAGVTQTPRYLIKTRGQQVTLSCSPISGHRSVSWYQQTPGQGLQFLFEYFSETQRNKGNFPGRFSGRQFSNSRSEMNVSTLELGDSALYLCASRLDWTAGNTIYFGEGSWLTVV.

The chain uses TRBV2 and TRBJ1-2, with 10 bases lining up with TRBD1. The germline CDR1 and CDR2 sequences are SNHLY and FYNNEI. CDR3 length: 13 amino acids. V was clipped by 7 bases and J by 4 bases; unmatched bases: 3. The CDR3 nucleotides are TGTGCCAGCATGGGACAGGGGACCTATGGCTACACCTTC. This sequence encodes CASMGQGTYGYTF.

This chain connects TRBV5-4 to TRBJ1-2; D not resolved. From germline, CDR1 is SGHNT and CDR2 YYREEE (reference sequence). The CDR3 totals 12 residues. Trimming cost V 3 bases and J 3 bases, with 6 bases left between them. The CDR3 DNA reads as TGTGCCAGCAGCTGGGGTGACTATGGCTACACCTTC. Translating it yields CASSWGDYGYTF.

V gene TRBV19 combines with J gene TRBJ2-4, with D perhaps TRBD2 (5 bases). This CDR3 comprises 17 residues. CDR1 LNHDA and CDR2 SQIVND come from the germline V gene (reference sequence). V dropped 3 bases and J dropped 0 bases, with 15 bases sitting between them. The DNA of the CDR3 is TGTGCCAGTAGTATTTACAGAGGGAATATAGCCAAAAACATTCAGTACTTC. It is translated as CASSIYRGNIAKNIQYF.

The chain employs TRBV7-8 and TRBJ2-5; maybe TRBD2 (6 bases). Trimming cost V 2 bases and J 6 bases, with 16 bases left between them. The CDR3 totals 15 residues. Germline V gene data show CDR1 as SGHVS and CDR2 as FQNEAQ. The CDR3 here is CASSLYREGRQTQYF. The CDR3 DNA sequence: TGTGCCAGCAGCTTATATCGTGAAGGGAGGCAGACCCAGTACTTC.

The CDR3 DNA is TGTGCCAGCAGCTTGGCCGACAGGGGGGTCTACGAGCAGTACTTC. Its protein is CASSLADRGVYEQYF. The rearrangement links TRBV5-6 to TRBJ2-7, with 9 bases aligning to TRBD1. The ends lost 0 bases at V and 3 bases at J; junction bases unmatched: 4. The CDR3 loop spans 15 amino acids. Looked up from germline, CDR1 is SGHDT and CDR2 is YYEEEE.

The V call is TRBV7-9, the J call TRBJ2-5; D unclear. Germline CDR1 SEHNR, CDR2 FQNEAQ (reference sequence). Trimming pared 3 bases from V and 3 bases from J, leaving 8 bases between. This CDR3 has 13 amino acids. CDR3 sequence (DNA): TGTGCCAGCAGCTTCGCCGGTGAAGAGACCCAGTACTTC. Translating it yields CASSFAGEETQYF.

The chain employs TRBV27 and TRBJ2-3; TRBD2 matches 10 bases. The CDR3 consists of 17 residues. V was pared by 8 bases and J by 3 bases, with 14 bases of the junction left unmatched. The germline V gene encodes CDR1 MNHEY and CDR2 SMNVEV (reference sequence). This chain's CDR3 is CASSSPSGGLMTDTQYF. The CDR3, as DNA: TGTGCCAGCTCAAGCCCTAGCGGGGGTTTAATGACAGATACGCAGTATTTT.

This clone appeared a few times. J is TRBJ1-5 and V is TRBV9; D may be TRBD1 (5 bases). Germline lookup yields CDR1 SGDLS and CDR2 YYNGEE. This CDR3 has 14 amino acids. Trimming took off 4 bases at V and 8 bases at J, with 16 bases between the two ends. The CDR3 DNA reads TGTGCCAGCAGCCCTCGGACATATGGGGAGCCCCAGCATTTT. Translation gives CASSPRTYGEPQHF.

J is TRBJ2-1 and V is TRBV13; 9 nucleotides line up with TRBD2. J gave up 8 bases and V 6 bases, and 5 bases lay outside the gene matches. This CDR3 spans 13 amino acids. Germline CDR1 and CDR2: PRHDT and FYEKMQ (reference sequence). The CDR3 is CASSAGGPHEQFF. The CDR3 nucleotides read TGTGCCAGCAGTGCGGGAGGGCCACATGAGCAGTTCTTC.

The chain employs TRBV30 and TRBJ1-4; D is perhaps TRBD1 (5 bases). This CDR3 is 13 amino acids long. V was clipped by 3 bases and J by 8 bases, with 13 bases between them. CDR1 and CDR2 (germline): GTSNPN, SVGIG (reference sequence). This CDR3 reads CAWSLVRGEKLFF. The CDR3 DNA sequence: TGTGCCTGGAGCCTGGTCCGGGGGGAAAAACTGTTTTTT.

The chain combines TRBV5-1 with TRBJ2-5; D unclear. CDR3 length equals 11 residues. Trimming removed 6 bases at V and 5 bases at J, with 8 bases between. CDR1 SGHRS and CDR2 YFSETQ come from the germline V gene. The CDR3 nucleotides are TGCGCCAGCACCCTCGGGGAGACCCAGTACTTC. It codes for CASTLGETQYF.

The chain couples TRBV4-3 to TRBJ2-5, with D perhaps given as TRBD1 or TRBD2 (7 bases each). This CDR3 comprises 16 residues. Deletions cut 0 bases from V and 5 bases from J, with 16 bases between. Per germline, CDR1 LGHNA and CDR2 YSLEER. The CDR3: CASSQEGRGGLETQYF. CDR3 DNA: TGCGCCAGCAGCCAAGAAGGCAGGGGGGGATTGGAGACCCAGTACTTC.

The V gene is TRBV19, the J gene TRBJ2-1; 9 bases map to TRBD1. After removal of 7 bases from V and 3 bases from J, the junction contained 7 bases not matched to a gene. Germline CDR1 reads LNHDA; CDR2 reads SQIVND (reference sequence). The CDR3 sequence is 15 residues long. The DNA for the CDR3 is TGTGCCAGTATTCCCCGGACAGGGGTCTACAATGAGCAGTTCTTC. Encoded protein: CASIPRTGVYNEQFF.

The chain recombines TRBV6-1 with TRBJ2-7, with 10 nucleotides matching TRBD2. The V segment lost 4 bases and the J segment 8 bases; nucleotides outside the gene matches: 11. CDR3 length equals 15 residues. Germline V CDR1 and CDR2: MNHNS, SASEGT. Written as DNA, the CDR3 is TGTGCCAGCAGTGGATTAGCGGGAGGCCTGTACAAGCAGTACTTC. Protein: CASSGLAGGLYKQYF.